The 26 T cell receptor beta chains listed next were all sequenced from one sample in a study of blood T cell repertoires in COVID-19. Some clones are missing from TCRdb's copy, which holds only in-frame ones; the method was immunoSEQ multiplex PCR. The table has under 200,000 clones, more than 75% seen once. Sequencing was carried out using peripheral blood. The receptors derive from a man younger than 35 with COVID-19, enrolled during active disease.

This clone was detected once. The chain combines TRBV11-2 with TRBJ1-4; 9 nucleotides agree with TRBD1. The CDR3 runs 14 residues. Germline values: CDR1 SGHAT, CDR2 FQNNGV. After removal of 2 bases from V and 10 bases from J, the junction contained 5 bases not matched to a gene. The CDR3 here is CASSLRTGVGKLFF. The CDR3 DNA reads TGTGCCAGCAGCTTACGGACAGGGGTTGGAAAACTGTTTTTT.

The J gene is TRBJ2-3, the V gene TRBV5-1, with D tentatively TRBD2 (6 bases). The CDR3 extends over 15 amino acids. With 0 bases removed from V and 3 bases from J, the gap between germline ends came to 11 bases. CDR1 and CDR2 (germline): SGHRS, YFSETQ. The DNA for the CDR3 is TGCGCCAGCAGCTTGGACGGGGGAGGTACAGATACGCAGTATTTT. It yields the protein CASSLDGGGTDTQYF.

J is TRBJ2-7 and V is TRBV27; 10 positions agree with TRBD2. The V and J ends lost 1 base and 4 bases, in that order; junction bases with no gene match: 4. The CDR3 has 15 amino acids. Germline CDR1 reads MNHEY; CDR2 reads SMNVEV (reference sequence). CDR3 region: CASSLLLAGPYEQYF. The CDR3 DNA is TGTGCCAGCAGTTTATTACTAGCGGGACCATACGAGCAGTACTTC.

The chain combines TRBV10-3 with TRBJ1-4; TRBD1 is a possible D gene (5 bases). The V and J ends lost 10 bases and 4 bases respectively, with 10 bases between them. Germline CDR1 and CDR2: ENHRY and SYGVKD. This CDR3 region has 12 residues. The CDR3 here is CATRGSNEKLFF. DNA of the CDR3: TGTGCCACACGGGGGAGTAATGAAAAACTGTTTTTT.

This clone was seen only a few times. J is TRBJ1-3 and V is TRBV18, with D tentatively TRBD1 (6 bases). Per the germline V gene, CDR1 is KGHSH and CDR2 is LQKENI. V was trimmed by 0 bases and J by 2 bases, leaving 11 bases between them. This CDR3 has 16 amino acids. Written as DNA, the CDR3 is TGTGCCAGCTCACCACCTCAGGGGCTTGCTGGAAACACCATATATTTT. This translates into CASSPPQGLAGNTIYF.

This clone was seen a handful of times. CDR3 bases: TGCGCCAGCAGCGGAACAGGGGCCACAGCCTACGAGCAGTACTTC. This gives the protein CASSGTGATAYEQYF. The J gene is TRBJ2-7, the V gene TRBV5-1, with 7 positions matching TRBD1. After removal of 4 bases from V and 2 bases from J, the junction contained 9 bases not matched to a gene. CDR3 length: 15 amino acids. From germline, CDR1 is SGHRS and CDR2 YFSETQ.

This clone was counted only a few times. J is TRBJ2-5 and V is TRBV11-2; 7 bases are a match to TRBD1. Germline CDR1 and CDR2: SGHAT and FQNNGV. V lost 4 bases to trimming and J lost 5 bases; unmatched junction nucleotides: 16. The CDR3 sequence is 17 residues long. The CDR3 DNA is TGTGCCAGCAGCTCCCCCCCAGGGGGAGAAGGGTTCGAGACCCAGTACTTC. This sequence encodes CASSSPPGGEGFETQYF.

V and J are TRBV14 and TRBJ1-2; D perhaps matches TRBD1 (5 bases). The CDR3 is made up of 13 amino acids. Trimming took 4 bases from V and 5 from J, leaving 11 bases between them. The germline CDR1 and CDR2 sequences are SGHDN and FVKESK. The CDR3 reads CASSRQGWYGYTF. The CDR3 DNA reads TGTGCCAGCAGCCGGCAGGGTTGGTATGGCTACACCTTC.

The chain links TRBV7-2 to TRBJ1-1, with 7 bases that match TRBD1. Germline V gene sequence: CDR1 SGHTA, CDR2 FQGNSA. The CDR3 runs to 13 residues. J lost 7 bases, V lost 3 bases, and 5 bases had no gene match. The CDR3 DNA follows: TGTGCCAGCAGCTTTGGTCGGGACAGTGAAGCTTTCTTT. Residues: CASSFGRDSEAFF.

The rearrangement joins TRBV7-9 to TRBJ1-5; weak D call: TRBD1 (6 bases). The CDR3 loop spans 14 amino acids. CDR1 and CDR2 from the germline V gene are SEHNR and FQNEAQ (reference sequence). Trimming pared 4 bases from V and 2 bases from J, leaving 9 bases between. The CDR3 loop reads CASSSGAGNQPQHF. The CDR3 DNA reads TGTGCCAGCAGCTCAGGGGCCGGCAATCAGCCCCAGCATTTT. The whole variable domain, filled in from reference TRBV7-9 and TRBJ1-5, reads DTGVSQNPRHKITKRGQNVTFRCDPISEHNRLYWYRQTLGQGPEFLTYFQNEAQLEKSRLLSDRFSAERPKGSFSTLEIQRTEQGDSAMYLCASSSGAGNQPQHFGDGTRLSIL.

This chain connects TRBV10-3 to TRBJ1-5, with TRBD1 matching 7 bases. Germline V gene sequence: CDR1 ENHRY, CDR2 SYGVKD. The length of the CDR3 is 14 residues. Trimming cost V 2 bases and J 3 bases; bases outside gene matches: 1. The CDR3 reads CAISEDRVNQPQHF. CDR3 nucleotides: TGTGCCATCAGTGAGGACAGGGTCAATCAGCCCCAGCATTTT.

V gene TRBV3-1 (or the pseudogene TRBV3-2) combines with J gene TRBJ2-7, with unresolved D. V was pared by 3 bases and J by 6 bases, with 12 bases between. Germline CDR1 and CDR2: LGHDT and YNNKEL (reference sequence). CDR3 length: 13 amino acids. This chain's CDR3 is CASSQRLEREQYF. For the CDR3, the DNA is TGTGCCAGCAGCCAGAGACTGGAACGCGAGCAGTACTTC.

The CDR3 region is CASSQDSRTGETSPLHF. The CDR3 DNA reads TGCGCCAGCAGCCAAGATTCGAGGACAGGGGAAACTTCACCCCTCCACTTT. This chain joins TRBV4-1 and TRBJ1-6; 9 bases map to TRBD1. Trimming cost V 0 bases and J 9 bases; bases outside gene matches: 9. Germline lookup yields CDR1 MGHRA and CDR2 YSYEKL. The CDR3 consists of 17 residues.

This chain connects TRBV30 to TRBJ1-2; no firm D call. Looked up from germline, CDR1 is GTSNPN and CDR2 is SVGIG (reference sequence). The V end was cut by 1 base, the J end by 2 bases, with 11 bases between. This CDR3 has 14 residues. The CDR3 is CAWSGLQLNYGYTF. Here the CDR3 DNA reads TGTGCCTGGAGTGGACTCCAGCTAAACTATGGCTACACCTTC.

J is TRBJ2-2 and V is TRBV29-1; 8 nucleotides match TRBD2. This CDR3 spans 16 amino acids. Germline V gene data show CDR1 as SQVTM and CDR2 as ANQGSEA. The trim removed 6 bases at V and 6 bases at J, leaving 15 bases unmatched. Here the CDR3 reads CSVAPGSGSGAGELFF. In DNA form, the CDR3 reads TGCAGCGTGGCCCCAGGGAGCGGGAGTGGGGCCGGGGAGCTGTTTTTT.

The V call is TRBV7-2, the J call TRBJ2-7; TRBD1 might be the D (5 bases). The germline V gene encodes CDR1 SGHTA and CDR2 FQGNSA. The germline V and J ends were trimmed by 5 bases and 3 bases, with 14 bases remaining between them. The CDR3 has 14 amino acids. CDR3 nucleotides: TGTGCCAGCAGCCAGAACAGGCTAAACTACGAGCAGTACTTC. It is translated as CASSQNRLNYEQYF.

This clone has just one count. This chain uses TRBV9 with TRBJ2-1; maybe TRBD2 (5 bases). The CDR3 sequence is 15 residues long. V gave up 7 bases and J gave up 0 bases, with 14 bases separating them. The germline gives CDR1 SGDLS, CDR2 YYNGEE. The CDR3 loop reads CASGRPGSSYNEQFF. CDR3 in DNA: TGTGCCAGCGGCCGTCCGGGGAGCTCCTACAATGAGCAGTTCTTC.

The chain is built from TRBV5-6 and TRBJ2-4, with D possibly TRBD2 on 6 matching bases. The length of the CDR3 is 13 residues. Trimming cost V 6 bases and J 7 bases, with 14 bases left between them. The germline CDR1 and CDR2 sequences are SGHDT and YYEEEE. The DNA of the CDR3 is TGTGCCAGCACGACGGGGGTAATGAACATTCAGTACTTC. It is translated as CASTTGVMNIQYF.

This clone appeared once. V gene TRBV6-5 combines with J gene TRBJ2-1; D may be TRBD1 (6 bases). The CDR3 sequence is 12 residues long. V shed 7 bases and J shed 10 bases, with 14 bases lying between them. Looked up from germline, CDR1 is MNHEY and CDR2 is SVGAGI. CDR3 sequence reads: CASNLFTGEQFF. The CDR3 DNA follows: TGTGCCAGCAACCTTTTTACAGGGGAGCAGTTCTTC.

This clone was observed a single time. The rearrangement uses TRBV6-6 and TRBJ1-2; D might be TRBD1 (6 bases). The V end lost 2 bases, the J end lost 6 bases, and 13 bases lay between the germline ends. The CDR3 runs 14 residues. Germline assignment: CDR1 MNHNY and CDR2 SVGAGI (reference sequence). As DNA, the CDR3 is TGTGCCAGCAGTTACCCCAGGGGTACAGATGGCTACACCTTC. It codes for CASSYPRGTDGYTF.

The chain recombines TRBV14 with TRBJ2-5, with unresolved D. CDR1 and CDR2 from the germline V gene are SGHDN and FVKESK. The CDR3 runs to 16 residues. V dropped 4 bases and J dropped 5 bases, with 20 bases sitting between them. CDR3 in DNA: TGTGCCAGCAGCCCCCCCCTGTTCCTAGGTCGGGAGACCCAGTACTTC. Residues: CASSPPLFLGRETQYF.

The rearrangement joins TRBV12-5 to TRBJ2-5; 7 bases are a match to TRBD1. CDR1 LGHNT and CDR2 FRNRAP come from the germline V gene. J was trimmed by 5 bases and V by 6 bases; bases with no gene match: 3. The CDR3 has 12 amino acids. The DNA of the CDR3 is TGTGCTAGTGGCCCGGACAGGGAGACCCAGTACTTC. It encodes CASGPDRETQYF. The entire variable domain, with the rest obtained from reference TRBV12-5 and TRBJ2-5, is as follows: DARVTQTPRHKVTEMGQEVTMRCQPILGHNTVFWYRQTMMQGLELLAYFRNRAPLDDSGMPKDRFSAEMPDATLATLKIQPSEPRDSAVYFCASGPDRETQYFGPGTRLLVL.

Here the CDR3 reads CASSSLGLGGDEQFF. CDR3 bases: TGTGCCAGCAGCTCCTTAGGACTGGGTGGGGATGAGCAGTTCTTC. This chain links TRBV7-3 with TRBJ2-1, with D maybe TRBD2 (5 bases). The V and J ends lost 4 bases and 8 bases respectively, with 18 bases between them. The CDR3 length is 15 residues. Germline V gives CDR1 SGHTA, CDR2 FQGTGA.

The J gene is TRBJ2-2, the V gene TRBV7-6, with a possible D match to TRBD1 (6 bases). CDR1 is SGHVS, CDR2 FNYEAQ, per germline. The CDR3 is 16 residues long. Trimming removed 5 bases from V and 6 bases from J, with 19 bases in between. The CDR3 coding sequence is TGTGCCAGCAGCCTTACCGGGACCGAGGGGGCCGGGGAGCTGTTTTTT. Its translation is CASSLTGTEGAGELFF.

CDR3 region: CATSALGLAKNIQYF. In DNA form, the CDR3 reads TGTGCCACCAGCGCCCTGGGGCTAGCCAAAAACATTCAGTACTTC. The V and J genes are TRBV15 and TRBJ2-4; weak D call: TRBD1 (5 bases). Per germline, CDR1 LNHNV and CDR2 YYDKDF (reference sequence). V was clipped by 5 bases and J by 0 bases, with 11 bases between them. The CDR3 consists of 15 residues. The full variable domain, with the rest looked up from reference TRBV15 and TRBJ2-4, is DAMVIQNPRYQVTQFGKPVTLSCSQTLNHNVMYWYQQKSSQAPKLLFHYYDKDFNNEADTPDNFQSRRPNTSFCFLDIRSPGLGDTAMYLCATSALGLAKNIQYFGAGTRLSVL.

The chain recombines TRBV5-1 with TRBJ1-1, with a weak D call TRBD1 (6 bases). Germline values: CDR1 SGHRS, CDR2 YFSETQ. V lost 0 bases, J lost 5 bases, and 11 bases lay in between. The CDR3 has 14 residues. This chain's CDR3 is CASSLESRGTEAFF. The CDR3 nucleotides are TGCGCCAGCAGCTTGGAGTCAAGGGGGACTGAAGCTTTCTTT.